This TCR beta chain derives from a study of identical twins. General study points: Twin pairs had excess sharing that was weaker in beta out-of-frame sequences.

This clonotype has at least ten counts. Its antigen is unknown. The trim removed 3 bases at V and 8 bases at J, leaving 9 bases unmatched. CDR3 length equals 15 residues. Each CDR3 protein is one row after TCRdb ran MiXCR on the 5' RACE reads. The sample lists fewer than 650,000 distinct CDR3 sequences; just over 7% were seen once. This same sample was also taken into another study, of yellow fever vaccine responses in identical twins.

Sequenced material: PBMCs. The V gene is TRBV12-3 or TRBV12-4, the J gene TRBJ2-3, with 9 bases fitting TRBD2. The sequence was obtained from a woman aged 18-29 years in good health. CDR3 region: CASSLSSGKQGTQYF. CDR3 bases: TGTGCCAGCAGTTTGTCTAGCGGGAAGCAGGGTACGCAGTATTTT.